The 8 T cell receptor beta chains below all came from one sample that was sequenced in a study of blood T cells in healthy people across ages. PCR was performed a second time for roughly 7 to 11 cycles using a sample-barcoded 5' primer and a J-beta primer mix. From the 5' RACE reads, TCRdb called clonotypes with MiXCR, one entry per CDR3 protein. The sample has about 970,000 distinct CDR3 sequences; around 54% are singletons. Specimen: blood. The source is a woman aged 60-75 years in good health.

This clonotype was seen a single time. CDR3 nucleotides: TGCAGTGCCAAAATCGGGGCGGGAATCGATACGCAGTATTTT. It is translated as CSAKIGAGIDTQYF. The V call is TRBV20-1, the J call TRBJ2-3; D perhaps matches TRBD2 (6 bases). Germline assignment: CDR1 DFQATT and CDR2 SNEGSKA (reference sequence). The CDR3 contains 14 residues. V lost 6 bases, J lost 6 bases, and 19 bases lay in between.

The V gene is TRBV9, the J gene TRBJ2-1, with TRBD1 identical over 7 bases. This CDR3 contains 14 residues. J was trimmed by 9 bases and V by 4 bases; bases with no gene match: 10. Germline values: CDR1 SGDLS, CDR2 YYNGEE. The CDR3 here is CASSFSQGVGEQFF. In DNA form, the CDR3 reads TGTGCCAGCAGCTTCTCTCAGGGGGTGGGTGAGCAGTTCTTC.

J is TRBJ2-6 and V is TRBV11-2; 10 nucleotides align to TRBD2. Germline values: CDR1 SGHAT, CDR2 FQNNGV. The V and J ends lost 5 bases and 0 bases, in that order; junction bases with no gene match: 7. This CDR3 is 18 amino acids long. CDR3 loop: CASSPGTSVNSGANVLTF. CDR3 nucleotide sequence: TGTGCCAGCAGCCCCGGGACTAGCGTGAACTCTGGGGCCAACGTCCTGACTTTC.

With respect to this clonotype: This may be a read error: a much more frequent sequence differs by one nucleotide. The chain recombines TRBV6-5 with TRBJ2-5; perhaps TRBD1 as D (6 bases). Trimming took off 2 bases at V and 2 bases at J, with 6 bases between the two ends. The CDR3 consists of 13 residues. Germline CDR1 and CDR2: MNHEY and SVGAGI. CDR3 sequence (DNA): TGTGCCAGCAGTTACGGACAGCAAGAGACCCAGTACTTC. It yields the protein CASSYGQQETQYF.

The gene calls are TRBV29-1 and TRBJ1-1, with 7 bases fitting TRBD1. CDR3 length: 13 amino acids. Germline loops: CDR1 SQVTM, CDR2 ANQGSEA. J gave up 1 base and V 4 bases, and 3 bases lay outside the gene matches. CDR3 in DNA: TGCAGCGTTGTCGGGACAGAGAACACTGAAGCTTTCTTT. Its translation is CSVVGTENTEAFF.

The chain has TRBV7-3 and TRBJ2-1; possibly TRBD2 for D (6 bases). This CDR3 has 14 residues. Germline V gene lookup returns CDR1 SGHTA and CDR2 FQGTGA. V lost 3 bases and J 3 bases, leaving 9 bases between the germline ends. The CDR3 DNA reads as TGTGCCAGCAGCTTCTTTAGCGGCTACAATGAGCAGTTCTTC. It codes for CASSFFSGYNEQFF.

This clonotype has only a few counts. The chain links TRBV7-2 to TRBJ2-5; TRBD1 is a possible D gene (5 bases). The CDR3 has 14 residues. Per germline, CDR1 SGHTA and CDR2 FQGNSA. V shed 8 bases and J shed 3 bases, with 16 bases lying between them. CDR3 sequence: CASLQASIEETQYF. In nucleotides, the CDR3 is TGTGCCAGCCTACAGGCGTCTATAGAAGAGACCCAGTACTTC.

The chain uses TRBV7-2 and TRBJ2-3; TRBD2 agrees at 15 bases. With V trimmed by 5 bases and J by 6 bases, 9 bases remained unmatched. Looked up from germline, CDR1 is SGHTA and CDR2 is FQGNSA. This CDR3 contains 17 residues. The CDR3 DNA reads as TGTGCCAGCAGCCCCCCCGGACTAGCGGGAGGGCCGGATACGCAGTATTTT. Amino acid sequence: CASSPPGLAGGPDTQYF. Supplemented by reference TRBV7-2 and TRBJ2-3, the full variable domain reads GAGVSQSPSNKVTEKGKDVELRCDPISGHTALYWYRQSLGQGLEFLIYFQGNSAPDKSGLPSDRFSAERTGGSVSTLTIQRTQQEDSAVYLCASSPPGLAGGPDTQYFGPGTRLTVL.